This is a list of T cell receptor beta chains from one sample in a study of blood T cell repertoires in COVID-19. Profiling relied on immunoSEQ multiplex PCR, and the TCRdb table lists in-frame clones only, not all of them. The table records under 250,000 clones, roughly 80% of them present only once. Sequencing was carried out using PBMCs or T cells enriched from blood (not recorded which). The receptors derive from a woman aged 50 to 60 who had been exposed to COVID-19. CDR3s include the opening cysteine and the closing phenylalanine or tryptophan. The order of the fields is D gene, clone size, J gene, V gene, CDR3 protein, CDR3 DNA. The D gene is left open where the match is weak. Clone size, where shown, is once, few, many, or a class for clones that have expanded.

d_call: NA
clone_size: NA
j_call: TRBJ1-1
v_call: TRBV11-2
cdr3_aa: CASSFSTEAFF
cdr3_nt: TGTGCCAGCAGCTTTAGCACTGAAGCTTTCTTT

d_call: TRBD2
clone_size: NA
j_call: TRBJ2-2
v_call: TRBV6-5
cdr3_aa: CASRPGGGAGELFF
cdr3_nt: TGTGCCAGCCGTCCGGGGGGTGGGGCCGGGGAGCTGTTTTTT

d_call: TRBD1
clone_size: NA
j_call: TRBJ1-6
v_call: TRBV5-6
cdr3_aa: CASSVADRAYNSPLHF
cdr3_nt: TGTGCCAGCAGCGTCGCCGACAGGGCCTATAATTCACCCCTCCACTTT

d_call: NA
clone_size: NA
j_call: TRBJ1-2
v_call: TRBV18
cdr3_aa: CASSPKGTLNYGYTF
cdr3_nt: TGTGCCAGCTCACCGAAGGGGACATTAAACTATGGCTACACCTTC

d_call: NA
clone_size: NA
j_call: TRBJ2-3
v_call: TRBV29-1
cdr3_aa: CSVVTTRTDTQYF
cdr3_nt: TGCAGCGTTGTGACTACCCGCACAGATACGCAGTATTTT

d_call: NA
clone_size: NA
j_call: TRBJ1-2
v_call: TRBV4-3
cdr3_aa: CASSPTVNYGYTF
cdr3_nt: TGCGCCAGCAGCCCGACAGTTAACTATGGCTACACCTTC

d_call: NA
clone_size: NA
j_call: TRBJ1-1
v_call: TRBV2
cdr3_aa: CASSVDTSNTEAFF
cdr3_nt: TGTGCCAGCAGTGTAGACACATCGAACACTGAAGCTTTCTTT

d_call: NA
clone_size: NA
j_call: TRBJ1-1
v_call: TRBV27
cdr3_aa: CASSLSLNTEAFF
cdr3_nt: TGTGCCAGCAGTTTAAGCCTGAACACTGAAGCTTTCTTT

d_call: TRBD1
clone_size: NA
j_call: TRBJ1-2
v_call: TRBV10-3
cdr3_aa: CAISLTGGDGYTF
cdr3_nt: TGTGCCATCAGCCTAACAGGGGGCGATGGCTACACCTTC

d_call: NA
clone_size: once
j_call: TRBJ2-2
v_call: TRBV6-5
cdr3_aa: CASSQGYGELFF
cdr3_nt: TGTGCCAGCAGCCAGGGGTACGGGGAGCTGTTTTTT

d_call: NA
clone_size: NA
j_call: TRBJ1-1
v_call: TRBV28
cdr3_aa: CASSLSRGQAFF
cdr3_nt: TGTGCCAGCAGTTTATCAAGGGGCCAAGCTTTCTTT

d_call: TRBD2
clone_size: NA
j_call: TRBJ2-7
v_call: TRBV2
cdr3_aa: CASRGGTPSYEQYF
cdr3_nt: TGTGCCAGCCGGGGAGGGACCCCTTCCTACGAGCAGTACTTC

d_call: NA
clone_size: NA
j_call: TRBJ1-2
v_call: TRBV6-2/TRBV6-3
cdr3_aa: CASSYNARGYTF
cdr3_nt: TGTGCCAGCAGTTACAACGCACGAGGATACACCTTC

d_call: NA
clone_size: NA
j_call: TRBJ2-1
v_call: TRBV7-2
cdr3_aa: CASSLLYNEQFF
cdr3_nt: TGTGCCAGCAGCTTACTCTACAATGAGCAGTTCTTC

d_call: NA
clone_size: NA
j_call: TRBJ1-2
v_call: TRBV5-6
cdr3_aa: CASSPIRGSGYTF
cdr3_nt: TGTGCCAGCAGCCCCATTCGGGGTAGTGGCTACACCTTC

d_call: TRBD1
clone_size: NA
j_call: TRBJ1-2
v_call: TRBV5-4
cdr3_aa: CASSLLDRVKKDGYTF
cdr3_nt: TGTGCCAGCAGCTTGTTGGACAGGGTCAAGAAGGATGGCTACACCTTC

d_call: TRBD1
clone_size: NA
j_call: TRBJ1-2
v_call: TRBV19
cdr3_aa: CASSIYRGPTNYGYTF
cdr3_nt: TGTGCCAGTAGTATATACAGGGGGCCGACAAACTATGGCTACACCTTC

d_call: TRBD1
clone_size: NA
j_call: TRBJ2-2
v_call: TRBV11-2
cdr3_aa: CASSRRGQGWTGELFF
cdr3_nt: TGTGCCAGCAGCCGCCGAGGACAGGGGTGGACCGGGGAGCTGTTTTTT

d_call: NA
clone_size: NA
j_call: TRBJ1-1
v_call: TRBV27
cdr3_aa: CASSLDFGGHTEAFF
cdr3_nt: TGTGCCAGCAGTTTAGATTTCGGGGGACACACTGAAGCTTTCTTT

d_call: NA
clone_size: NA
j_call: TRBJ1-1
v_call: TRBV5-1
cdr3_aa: CASSLGGAGTTEAFF
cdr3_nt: TGCGCCAGCAGCTTGGGGGGCGCCGGAACTACTGAAGCTTTCTTT

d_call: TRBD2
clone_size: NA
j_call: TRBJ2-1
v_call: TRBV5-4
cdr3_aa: CASSLGTSGEQFF
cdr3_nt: TGTGCCAGCAGCTTGGGGACTAGCGGTGAGCAGTTCTTC

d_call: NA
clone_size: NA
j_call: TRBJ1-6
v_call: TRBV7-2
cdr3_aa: CASSLGSSYNSPLHF
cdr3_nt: TGTGCCAGCAGCTTAGGGAGCTCCTATAATTCACCCCTCCACTTT

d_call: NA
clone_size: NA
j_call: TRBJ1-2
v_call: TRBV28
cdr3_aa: CASSLWARMNYGYTF
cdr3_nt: TGTGCCAGCAGTTTATGGGCGAGGATGAACTATGGCTACACCTTC

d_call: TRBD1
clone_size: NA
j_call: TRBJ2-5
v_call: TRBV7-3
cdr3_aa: CASSPGQGRQETQYF
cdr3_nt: TGTGCCAGCAGTCCGGGACAGGGGCGCCAAGAGACCCAGTACTTC

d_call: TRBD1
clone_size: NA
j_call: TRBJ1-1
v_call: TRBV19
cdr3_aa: CASSENRGTEAFF
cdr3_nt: TGTGCCAGTAGTGAAAACAGGGGGACTGAAGCTTTCTTT

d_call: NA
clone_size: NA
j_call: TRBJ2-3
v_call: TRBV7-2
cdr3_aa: CASSSSRDTQYF
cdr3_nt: TGTGCCAGCAGCTCTTCGAGGGATACGCAGTATTTT

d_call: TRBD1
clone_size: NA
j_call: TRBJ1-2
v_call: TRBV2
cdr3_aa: CASSRTGLYGYTF
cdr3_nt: TGTGCCAGCAGCCGGACAGGGCTTTATGGCTACACCTTC

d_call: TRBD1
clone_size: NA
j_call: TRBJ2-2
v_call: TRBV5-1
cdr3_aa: CASSPRTGKNTGELFF
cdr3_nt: TGCGCCAGCAGCCCCCGGACAGGGAAGAACACCGGGGAGCTGTTTTTT

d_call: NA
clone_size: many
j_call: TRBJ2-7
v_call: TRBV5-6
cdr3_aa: CASSLAGSSYEQYF
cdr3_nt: TGTGCCAGCAGCTTGGCCGGGAGCTCCTACGAGCAGTACTTC

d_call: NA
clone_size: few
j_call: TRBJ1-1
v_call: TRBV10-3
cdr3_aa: CAISSTGKGTEAFF
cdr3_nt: TGTGCCATCTCCTCGACAGGCAAGGGCACTGAAGCTTTCTTT

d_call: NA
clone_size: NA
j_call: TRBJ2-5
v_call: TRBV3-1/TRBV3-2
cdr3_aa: CASSQDPVGGGRKTQYF
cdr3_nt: TGTGCCAGCAGCCAAGATCCGGTGGGAGGGGGGAGAAAGACCCAGTACTTC

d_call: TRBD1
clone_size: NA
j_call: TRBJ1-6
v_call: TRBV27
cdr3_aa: CASSLISGQGNSPLHF
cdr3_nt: TGTGCCAGCAGTTTAATTAGTGGACAGGGCAATTCACCCCTCCACTTT

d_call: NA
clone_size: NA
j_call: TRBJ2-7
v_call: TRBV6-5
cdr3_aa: CASRVIGGDRYEQYF
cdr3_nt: TGTGCCAGCAGGGTCATAGGCGGGGACCGTTACGAGCAGTACTTC

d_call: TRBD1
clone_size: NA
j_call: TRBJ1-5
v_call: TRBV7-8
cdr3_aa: CASSGNRGDNQPQHF
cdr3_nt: TGTGCCAGCAGCGGGAACAGGGGGGACAATCAGCCCCAGCATTTT

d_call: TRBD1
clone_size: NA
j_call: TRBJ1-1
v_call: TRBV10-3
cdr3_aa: CAITRTGGAAPGTEAFF
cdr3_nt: TGTGCCATCACTCGGACAGGGGGCGCCGCCCCGGGGACTGAAGCTTTCTTT

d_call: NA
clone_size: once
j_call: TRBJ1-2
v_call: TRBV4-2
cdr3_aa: CASSQDHVGKDYGYTF
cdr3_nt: TGTGCCAGCAGCCAAGATCACGTCGGGAAAGACTATGGCTACACCTTC

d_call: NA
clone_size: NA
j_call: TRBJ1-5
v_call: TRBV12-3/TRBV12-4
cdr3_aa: CASTPEGDQPQHF
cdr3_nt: TGTGCCAGCACCCCTGAGGGGGATCAGCCCCAGCATTTT